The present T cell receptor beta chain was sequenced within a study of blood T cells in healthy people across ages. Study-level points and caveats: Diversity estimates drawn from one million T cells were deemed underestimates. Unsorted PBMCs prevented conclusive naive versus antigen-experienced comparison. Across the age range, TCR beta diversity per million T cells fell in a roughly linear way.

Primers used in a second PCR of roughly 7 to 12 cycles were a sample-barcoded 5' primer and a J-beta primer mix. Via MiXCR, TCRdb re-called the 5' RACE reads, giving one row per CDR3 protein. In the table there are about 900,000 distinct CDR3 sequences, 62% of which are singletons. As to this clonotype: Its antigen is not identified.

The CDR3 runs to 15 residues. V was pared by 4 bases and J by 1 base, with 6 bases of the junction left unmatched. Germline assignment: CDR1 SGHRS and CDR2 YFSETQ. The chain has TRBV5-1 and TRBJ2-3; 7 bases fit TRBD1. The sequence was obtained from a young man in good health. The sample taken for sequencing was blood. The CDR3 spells CASSPTTGGTDTQYF. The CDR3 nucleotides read TGCGCCAGCAGCCCGACCACAGGGGGCACAGATACGCAGTATTTT.